This TCR beta chain was profiled in a study of OX40 agonist ivuxolimab in advanced cancers. Whole-study context: Patients with hepatocellular carcinoma, melanoma, renal cell or head and neck cancer made up the dose-escalation patients. Enrollees could have had prior anti-PD-1, anti-PD-L1 or anti-CTLA-4 therapy, which 30% to 50% had received. Partial responses occurred in Three dose-escalation patients, one with hepatocellular carcinoma and two with cutaneous melanoma.

As for this clone: Antigen: not known.

Study conclusions and caveats: With doses of 0.1 to 3.0 mg/kg, CD4+ and CD8+ blood T cells had undergone clonal expansion by week 6.

Produced via immunoSEQ multiplex PCR; TCRdb's table is partial and in-frame only. This table holds under 60,000 clones, 85% to 90% found once. Germline V gene sequence: CDR1 MNHEY, CDR2 SVGAGI. CDR3 size: 16 residues. V gave up 3 bases and J gave up 9 bases; unmatched junction bases: 12. The TCR originated in an adult with an advanced solid tumor such as melanoma, head and neck, liver or kidney cancer. The sequencing used CD4+ or CD8+ T cells sorted from blood, collected in a trial of the OX40 agonist ivuxolimab. The chain links TRBV6-5 to TRBJ2-1; 9 nucleotides agree with TRBD2. Here the CDR3 reads CASSYGGGSGSGEQFF. CDR3 sequence (DNA): TGTGCCAGCAGTTATGGCGGTGGTAGCGGGAGTGGTGAGCAGTTCTTC.